These 27 T cell receptor beta chains originate from one sample sequenced in a study of blood T cell repertoires in COVID-19. Using immunoSEQ multiplex PCR, the repertoire was profiled, and TCRdb retains in-frame clones only, with some absent. The sample holds about 200,000 clones; around 86% are singletons and the top ten take roughly 6%. Sequenced: peripheral blood. The receptor set was obtained from a man in his fifties or sixties who had recovered from COVID-19.

This sequence joins TRBV9 and TRBJ2-1, with D possibly matching TRBD2 (5 bases). Germline V gives CDR1 SGDLS, CDR2 YYNGEE. The CDR3 extends over 14 amino acids. V was pared by 3 bases and J by 5 bases, with 12 bases between. This chain's CDR3 is CASSDGMPHNEQFF. CDR3 coding DNA: TGTGCCAGCAGCGACGGGATGCCTCACAATGAGCAGTTCTTC. Full variable domain (rest looked up from reference TRBV9 and TRBJ2-1): DSGVTQTPKHLITATGQRVTLRCSPRSGDLSVYWYQQSLDQGLQFLIQYYNGEERAKGNILERFSAQQFPDLHSELNLSSLELGDSALYFCASSDGMPHNEQFFGPGTRLTVL.

V is TRBV29-1 and J is TRBJ2-5, with 9 bases lining up with TRBD1. The CDR3 has 16 amino acids. Losses at the gene ends were 4 bases for V and 4 bases for J; bases not matched to a gene: 13. The germline gives CDR1 SQVTM, CDR2 ANQGSEA. This chain's CDR3 is CSVAHDRQGGRETQYF. In DNA form, the CDR3 reads TGCAGCGTTGCCCACGATAGACAGGGGGGAAGAGAGACCCAGTACTTC.

The chain has TRBV2 and TRBJ2-6; 8 bases map to TRBD1. The V gene end was trimmed by 2 bases and the J gene end by 2 bases; junction bases not matched to a gene: 5. CDR3 length: 17 amino acids. CDR1 and CDR2 (germline): SNHLY, FYNNEI. CDR3 sequence: CASSENAGGAGANVLTF. CDR3 sequence (DNA): TGTGCCAGCAGTGAAAACGCAGGGGGCGCTGGGGCCAACGTCCTGACTTTC.

This clone was recorded only once. This sequence joins TRBV6-5 and TRBJ1-2; 11 nucleotides match TRBD1. The CDR3 length is 15 residues. The trim removed 8 bases at V and 3 bases at J, leaving 8 bases unmatched. Germline CDR1 and CDR2: MNHEY and SVGAGI. The DNA of the CDR3 is TGTGCCAGCTCTGGGACAGGGGGTCCATACTATGGCTACACCTTC. This encodes CASSGTGGPYYGYTF.

CDR3 DNA sequence: TGTGCCAGCAGCCAAGCTGGGGGCCGGGGCGGGGGCTACGAGCAGTACTTC. Translated: CASSQAGGRGGGYEQYF. V gene TRBV4-2 combines with J gene TRBJ2-7; D is perhaps TRBD2 (7 bases). The CDR3 consists of 17 residues. With 1 base removed from V and 3 bases from J, the gap between germline ends came to 19 bases. The germline CDR1 and CDR2 sequences are LGHNA and YNFKEQ.

The genes are TRBV6-5 and TRBJ1-4, with 8 nucleotides matching TRBD1. CDR3 length: 14 residues. The J segment lost 10 bases and the V segment lost 7 bases, leaving 11 bases of the junction unmatched. Germline assignment: CDR1 MNHEY and CDR2 SVGAGI. DNA for the CDR3: TGTGCCAGCACTCCGCAGGGGGCGCAGGGAAAACTGTTTTTT. Protein sequence: CASTPQGAQGKLFF.

The chain has TRBV28 and TRBJ1-5, with D maybe TRBD1 (6 bases). The CDR3 is made up of 14 amino acids. Trimming removed 6 bases at V and 4 bases at J, with 13 bases between. Germline CDR1 is MDHEN and CDR2 is SYDVKM. DNA of the CDR3: TGTGCCAGCAGAGGAGGACAGATGAATCAGCCCCAGCATTTT. This encodes CASRGGQMNQPQHF.

V and J are TRBV3-1 (or the pseudogene TRBV3-2) and TRBJ2-7, with 11 bases matching TRBD2. CDR3 length: 15 residues. With V trimmed by 3 bases and J by 1 base, 2 bases remained unmatched. The germline V gene encodes CDR1 LGHDT and CDR2 YNNKEL (reference sequence). The CDR3 region is CASSQTSGESYEQYF. For the CDR3, the DNA is TGTGCCAGCAGCCAGACTAGCGGGGAGTCCTACGAGCAGTACTTC.

The chain uses TRBV21-1 and TRBJ2-4; the D call in the table, TRBD1, was not verified against the DNA. TRBV21-1 is a pseudogene locus. CDR3 length: 17 amino acids. In nucleotides, the CDR3 is TGTGCCAGCAGGGATAGGGTGGGGGCGAAAGCCAAAAACATTCAGTACTTC. Amino acids: CASRDRVGAKAKNIQYF.

This clone was found once. This rearrangement joins TRBV19 to TRBJ1-2; the match to TRBD1 covers 10 bases. CDR3 length equals 17 residues. V gave up 3 bases and J gave up 8 bases; unmatched junction bases: 15. The germline V gene encodes CDR1 LNHDA and CDR2 SQIVND (reference sequence). The chain's CDR3 is CASSIGQGGIKLRGYTF. The CDR3 nucleotides read TGTGCCAGTAGTATCGGACAGGGGGGAATTAAGTTACGCGGCTACACCTTC.

The chain links TRBV2 to TRBJ2-2, with 11 bases identical to TRBD1. V dropped 7 bases and J dropped 5; count of bases not matched to a gene: 6. CDR1 and CDR2 (germline): SNHLY, FYNNEI. CDR3 length equals 15 residues. CDR3 nucleotide sequence: TGTGCCAGCACCGGGGGGACAGGGGGGACCGGGGAGCTGTTTTTT. Its translation: CASTGGTGGTGELFF.

The V gene is TRBV4-2, the J gene TRBJ2-2; 7 nucleotides match TRBD2. Germline V gene data show CDR1 as LGHNA and CDR2 as YNFKEQ. Trimming at V came to 4 bases and at J to 3 bases, leaving 5 bases not matched to a gene. This CDR3 has 15 residues. CDR3 region: CASSPRTRDTGELFF. The CDR3 DNA is TGTGCCAGCAGCCCACGGACTAGAGACACCGGGGAGCTGTTTTTT.

The rearrangement uses TRBV7-3 and TRBJ2-3; TRBD2 matches 8 bases. The trim removed 5 bases at V and 5 bases at J, leaving 6 bases unmatched. Germline V lookup: CDR1 SGHTA, CDR2 FQGTGA. This CDR3 has 14 residues. CDR3 loop: CASSMRGDGDTQYF. The CDR3 DNA reads TGTGCCAGCAGCATGCGGGGGGATGGAGATACGCAGTATTTT.

The V and J genes are TRBV9 and TRBJ1-4; D remains unclear. V was trimmed by 4 bases and J by 0 bases, leaving 13 bases between them. The V gene's germline CDR1 is SGDLS and CDR2 YYNGEE. The CDR3 is made up of 16 amino acids. CDR3 in DNA: TGTGCCAGCAGCACACGGAGCGGGACAACTAATGAAAAACTGTTTTTT. Translation: CASSTRSGTTNEKLFF.

The chain is built from TRBV7-9 and TRBJ2-1; possibly TRBD2 for D (6 bases). This CDR3 is 14 amino acids long. The ends were cut back, 5 bases at V and 10 bases at J, with 18 bases in the middle. CDR1 and CDR2 (germline): SEHNR, FQNEAQ (reference sequence). The CDR3 coding sequence is TGTGCCAGCAGCCCGCTCGCGGGGCCAGTGGAGCAGTTCTTC. It specifies CASSPLAGPVEQFF.

The CDR3 is CSASVPAGNTIYF. CDR3 in DNA: TGCAGTGCGAGTGTCCCCGCTGGAAACACCATATATTTT. This chain joins TRBV20-1 and TRBJ1-3; D is unclear. Trimming cost V 6 bases and J 2 bases, with 11 bases left between them. Germline values: CDR1 DFQATT, CDR2 SNEGSKA (reference sequence). The CDR3 covers 13 residues.

This clone has a single count. The rearrangement uses TRBV7-2 and TRBJ2-7; 8 bases map to TRBD2. V shed 5 bases and J 4 bases; nucleotides not matched to a gene: 10. The germline CDR1 and CDR2 sequences are SGHTA and FQGNSA. CDR3 length: 15 residues. The CDR3 loop is CASSPTAGAYYEQYF. The CDR3 coding sequence is TGTGCCAGCAGCCCTACAGCGGGAGCCTATTACGAGCAGTACTTC.

The chain couples TRBV6-2 or TRBV6-3 to TRBJ2-7, with 10 bases fitting TRBD2. Germline-derived CDR1 and CDR2 are MNHEY and SVGEGT. The CDR3 totals 14 residues. J was trimmed by 3 bases and V by 5 bases; bases with no gene match: 4. The CDR3 DNA sequence: TGTGCCAGCAGTAGGACTAGCGGCGTCTACGAGCAGTACTTC. This encodes CASSRTSGVYEQYF.

In this sample, this clone turned up a few times. The chain recombines TRBV30 with TRBJ1-5; TRBD1 aligns across 9 bases. The CDR3 contains 13 residues. The germline V gene encodes CDR1 GTSNPN and CDR2 SVGIG (reference sequence). With V trimmed by 5 bases and J by 5 bases, 4 bases remained unmatched. As DNA, the CDR3 is TGTGCCTGGCGGGACAGGGCGGATCAGCCCCAGCATTTT. Residues: CAWRDRADQPQHF.

The chain recombines TRBV18 with TRBJ2-5, with D perhaps TRBD2 (6 bases). Germline CDR1 KGHSH, CDR2 LQKENI. This CDR3 region has 13 residues. V shed 4 bases and J shed 5 bases, with 11 bases lying between them. The DNA of the CDR3 is TGTGCCAGCTCACTCGGGAGTAGCGAGACCCAGTACTTC. It specifies CASSLGSSETQYF. Based on the CDR3 plus reference TRBV18 and TRBJ2-5, the full variable domain is NAGVMQNPRHLVRRRGQEARLRCSPMKGHSHVYWYRQLPEEGLKFMVYLQKENIIDESGMPKERFSAEFPKEGPSILRIQQVVRGDSAAYFCASSLGSSETQYFGPGTRLLVL.

The chain recombines TRBV4-2 with TRBJ2-3; no clear D. The V end was cut by 4 bases, the J end by 6 bases, with 8 bases between. CDR1 and CDR2 from the germline V gene are LGHNA and YNFKEQ. This CDR3 region has 12 residues. The CDR3 region has the DNA TGTGCCAGCAGCCCTCCCGGGGATACGCAGTATTTT. It yields the protein CASSPPGDTQYF.

The chain has TRBV19 and TRBJ2-1; 7 bases fit TRBD1. CDR1 LNHDA and CDR2 SQIVND come from the germline V gene (reference sequence). V lost 5 bases, J lost 10 bases, and 5 bases stayed unmatched. The CDR3 is 12 amino acids. DNA for the CDR3: TGTGCCAGTAGTGACAGGGTTGGGGAGCAGTTCTTC. Translated: CASSDRVGEQFF.

The gene calls are TRBV28 and TRBJ2-7, with TRBD1 identical over 7 bases. The CDR3 runs 13 residues. The J segment lost 5 bases and the V segment lost 8 bases, leaving 9 bases of the junction unmatched. The germline CDR1 and CDR2 sequences are MDHEN and SYDVKM. The CDR3 sequence is CASQRQGNDEQYF. In nucleotides, the CDR3 is TGTGCCAGCCAGAGACAGGGTAACGACGAGCAGTACTTC.

This chain links TRBV6-6 with TRBJ1-1, with D uncertain. V was trimmed by 5 bases and J by 3 bases, leaving 13 bases between them. CDR3 length: 14 residues. Germline CDR1 and CDR2: MNHNY and SVGAGI (reference sequence). This chain's CDR3 is CASSREGLDTEAFF. CDR3 in DNA: TGTGCCAGCAGTAGGGAGGGCCTCGACACTGAAGCTTTCTTT.

This chain joins TRBV4-2 and TRBJ2-3; 10 positions agree with TRBD1. Per the germline V gene, CDR1 is LGHNA and CDR2 is YNFKEQ. Unmatched junction bases numbered 8, after V lost 0 bases and J lost 5 bases. This CDR3 contains 17 residues. The chain's CDR3 is CASSQDWRDRGGDTQYF. The DNA for the CDR3 is TGTGCCAGCAGCCAAGATTGGAGGGACAGGGGTGGAGATACGCAGTATTTT.

The rearrangement uses TRBV3-1 (or the pseudogene TRBV3-2) and TRBJ2-7, with D hard to call. Germline V gene data show CDR1 as LGHDT and CDR2 as YNNKEL (reference sequence). The CDR3 extends over 14 amino acids. V gave up 2 bases and J gave up 3 bases, with 11 bases separating them. This CDR3 reads CASSQYNTFYEQYF. CDR3 DNA: TGTGCCAGCAGCCAATACAACACCTTCTACGAGCAGTACTTC.

The CDR3 spells CASSVQGLAETNTGELFF. In DNA, the CDR3 is TGTGCCAGCAGCGTACAGGGGCTAGCGGAAACGAACACCGGGGAGCTGTTTTTT. The J gene is TRBJ2-2, the V gene TRBV9, with D maybe TRBD2 (7 bases). The V gene lost 1 base and the J gene lost 0 bases, with 16 bases spanning the gap. Germline V CDR1 and CDR2: SGDLS, YYNGEE. The CDR3 extends over 18 amino acids.